This T cell receptor beta chain was retrieved from a study of shared clonotypes between healthy human individuals. Naive-designated CD8 cells lacked CD45RO, were positively enriched for CCR7, and omitted terminally differentiated effector memory CD45RA+ cells. Germline V CDR1 and CDR2: SGHAT, FQNNGV. The length of the CDR3 is 13 residues. V was pared by 6 bases and J by 2 bases, with 9 bases between. To note about this clone: Other DNA variants within this sample encode the same CDR3.

Measured with immunoSEQ multiplex PCR; TCRdb has only the in-frame clones, and not every one. The data show millions of clones, more than 85% seen once. Material for sequencing was naive CD8+ T cells from PBMCs. The chain combines TRBV11-2 with TRBJ2-3; weak D call: TRBD2 (6 bases). The TCR sequence derives from a man aged 18 to 29 in good health. Some clones in this sample may be carry-over from other donors' samples. CDR3 sequence reads: CASRGGSTDTQYF. CDR3 bases: TGTGCCAGCAGAGGAGGGTCCACAGATACGCAGTATTTT.